What follows is one TCR beta chain and its context. Its cognate antigen is unknown. The same CDR3 is also encoded by other DNA sequences in this sample. This entry belongs to a study of shared clonotypes between healthy human individuals. CDR3 length equals 14 residues. With 2 bases removed from V and 0 bases from J, the gap between germline ends came to 8 bases. The germline CDR1 and CDR2 sequences are LNHDA and SQIVND (reference sequence). Overall study results and limits: Generally, estimated richness proved larger in naive subsets than it did in memory subsets.

Deep was the level at which the assay was run. Sequenced by immunoSEQ multiplex PCR; TCRdb stores in-frame clones only, minus some. Among around 1.6 million clones, 98% were seen once, and the ten largest hold roughly 0.42%. The chain recombines TRBV19 with TRBJ2-7, with TRBD2 as a possible D gene (5 bases). The source is a young man in good health. The sample comprised naive CD4+ T cells sorted from blood. Stated subset: CD45RA+ positively selected. CDR3 in amino acids: CASSISRGSYEQYF. CDR3 in DNA: TGTGCCAGTAGTATATCTCGGGGCTCCTACGAGCAGTACTTC.